The 21 T cell receptor beta chains below all came from one sample that was sequenced in a study of T cell changes during pregnancy in multiple sclerosis. Generated by immunoSEQ multiplex PCR, the TCRdb table keeps only in-frame clones and is missing some. The sample holds just under 50,000 clones, about 89% seen once. The sample consisted of CD8+ T cells from peripheral blood mononuclear cells, taken after pregnancy. All receptors come from a female donor with multiple sclerosis, enrolled in a pregnancy study.

The genes are TRBV7-9 and TRBJ2-1, with 11 bases that match TRBD2. The V and J ends lost 7 bases and 6 bases, in that order; junction bases with no gene match: 8. The CDR3 has 15 residues. Per germline, CDR1 SEHNR and CDR2 FQNEAQ (reference sequence). This CDR3 is CASIITSGGVNEQFF. The DNA for the CDR3 is TGTGCCAGCATCATAACTAGCGGGGGTGTCAATGAGCAGTTCTTC.

This chain connects TRBV2 to TRBJ2-7; 9 nucleotides agree with TRBD2. The ends lost 6 bases at V and 0 bases at J; junction bases unmatched: 3. Germline CDR1 SNHLY, CDR2 FYNNEI. This CDR3 is built from 14 residues. CDR3 sequence (DNA): TGTGCCAGCAGCCCTAGCGGGGCCTCCTACGAGCAGTACTTC. Protein product: CASSPSGASYEQYF.

This chain connects TRBV4-2 to TRBJ2-1; 9 bases are a match to TRBD2. V shed 5 bases, J shed 2 bases, and the junction held 1 base outside the gene matches. The CDR3 totals 14 residues. Germline V gene sequence: CDR1 LGHNA, CDR2 YNFKEQ. The CDR3 sequence is CASSGGGAYNEQFF. DNA of the CDR3: TGTGCCAGCAGCGGCGGGGGGGCCTACAATGAGCAGTTCTTC.

This clone was seen a single time. The chain uses TRBV15 and TRBJ2-7, with D hard to call. The CDR3 is 13 amino acids. Germline V gene sequence: CDR1 LNHNV, CDR2 YYDKDF (reference sequence). Deletions cut 0 bases from V and 5 bases from J, with 8 bases between. The CDR3, as DNA: TGTGCCACCAGCAGAGATCTGGCAGACGAGCAGTACTTC. It yields the protein CATSRDLADEQYF.

The CDR3 coding sequence is TGTGCCAGCAGCCAACTAACGTTGGATACGCAGTATTTT. The encoded protein is CASSQLTLDTQYF. The rearrangement uses TRBV4-2 and TRBJ2-3; D not certain. The CDR3 is 13 amino acids. Trimming shortened V by 2 bases and J by 6 bases, and 9 bases separated the two germline ends. From germline, CDR1 is LGHNA and CDR2 YNFKEQ.

The CDR3 coding sequence is TGCGCCAGCAGCCACCCAGAACTAGCGGAGAGGGGGGATACGCAGTATTTT. It is translated as CASSHPELAERGDTQYF. V gene TRBV4-1 combines with J gene TRBJ2-3; 8 bases map to TRBD2. This CDR3 is 17 amino acids long. The V and J ends lost 3 bases and 6 bases, in that order; junction bases with no gene match: 14. The V gene's germline CDR1 is MGHRA and CDR2 YSYEKL.

The CDR3 sequence is CSITGAGVPDTQYF. In DNA form, the CDR3 reads TGCAGCATAACGGGAGCGGGGGTCCCAGATACGCAGTATTTT. The rearrangement joins TRBV29-1 to TRBJ2-3; 8 bases fit TRBD2. CDR1 and CDR2 from the germline V gene are SQVTM and ANQGSEA. The J segment lost 4 bases and the V segment lost 8 bases, leaving 11 bases of the junction unmatched. The CDR3 extends over 14 amino acids.

This chain connects TRBV12-5 to TRBJ1-2, with 7 bases matching TRBD1. CDR1 and CDR2 (germline): LGHNT, FRNRAP. V dropped 6 bases and J dropped 5; count of bases not matched to a gene: 12. This CDR3 is built from 15 residues. CDR3 residues: CASGAGGSALYGYTF. As DNA, the CDR3 is TGTGCTAGTGGGGCAGGGGGTTCGGCCTTATATGGCTACACCTTC.

The chain joins TRBV11-2 to TRBJ2-1, with 8 bases lining up with TRBD2. Losses at the gene ends were 6 bases for V and 8 bases for J; bases not matched to a gene: 12. The germline V gene has CDR1 SGHAT and CDR2 FQNNGV. The CDR3 has 15 residues. CDR3 bases: TGTGCCAGCAGGTCAGAGGTCGGGGGGGCCTATGAGCAGTTCTTC. This codes for CASRSEVGGAYEQFF.

The gene calls are TRBV9 and TRBJ2-1, with D perhaps TRBD1 (6 bases). The CDR3 length is 15 residues. Trimming took 2 bases from V and 7 from J, leaving 16 bases between them. Germline V gives CDR1 SGDLS, CDR2 YYNGEE. The CDR3 reads CASSVGQWNANEQFF. The CDR3 DNA sequence: TGTGCCAGCAGCGTCGGACAGTGGAACGCTAATGAGCAGTTCTTC.

The chain joins TRBV18 to TRBJ2-5, with 7 positions matching TRBD1. CDR3 length: 16 amino acids. V lost 3 bases and J lost 5; bases outside the gene matches: 12. From germline, CDR1 is KGHSH and CDR2 LQKENI. Written as DNA, the CDR3 is TGTGCCAGCTCACCCCCGACAGGGCCGTCGCCGGAGACCCAGTACTTC. Translating it yields CASSPPTGPSPETQYF.

This clone was seen just once. This chain connects TRBV19 to TRBJ2-2; D call uncertain. Germline values: CDR1 LNHDA, CDR2 SQIVND (reference sequence). Between the trimmed V and J ends, which lost 1 base and 2 bases, there was a span of 8 bases. The CDR3 runs 15 residues. DNA for the CDR3: TGTGCCAGTAGTATAGCGCAGGCCAACACCGGGGAGCTGTTTTTT. Amino acids: CASSIAQANTGELFF. Using reference TRBV19 and TRBJ2-2 for the parts outside the CDR3, the full variable domain is DGGITQSPKYLFRKEGQNVTLSCEQNLNHDAMYWYRQDPGQGLRLIYYSQIVNDFQKGDIAEGYSVSREKKESFPLTVTSAQKNPTAFYLCASSIAQANTGELFFGEGSRLTVL.

The chain is built from TRBV4-1 and TRBJ2-2; perhaps TRBD1 as D (5 bases). This CDR3 contains 15 residues. Germline-derived CDR1 and CDR2 are MGHRA and YSYEKL. V was shortened by 4 bases and J by 0 bases, with 9 bases between the two germline ends. CDR3 region: CASSPDSTNTGELFF. The CDR3 nucleotides are TGCGCCAGCAGCCCAGACAGTACGAACACCGGGGAGCTGTTTTTT.

The chain combines TRBV19 with TRBJ1-1, with a weak D call TRBD1 (6 bases). Trimming left V 5 bases short and J 10 bases short, with 20 bases between. The CDR3 loop spans 14 amino acids. Germline CDR1 is LNHDA and CDR2 is SQIVND (reference sequence). The CDR3 bases are TGTGCCAGTAGTGCCGGGGGGGCAGCTTCGGTAGCTTTCTTT. Translation gives CASSAGGAASVAFF.

The CDR3 DNA sequence: TGTGCCACCACAAATCCGACAGGGGGGGATGGCTACACCTTC. Residues: CATTNPTGGDGYTF. This sequence joins TRBV15 and TRBJ1-2; 9 nucleotides agree with TRBD1. Germline V lookup: CDR1 LNHNV, CDR2 YYDKDF (reference sequence). The CDR3 spans 14 residues. V lost 7 bases, J lost 6 bases, and 9 bases stayed unmatched.

This clone was found once. This sequence joins TRBV15 and TRBJ2-7; 10 nucleotides agree with TRBD1. Germline V gene sequence: CDR1 LNHNV, CDR2 YYDKDF (reference sequence). This CDR3 is built from 14 residues. With 3 bases clipped from V and 5 bases from J, the junction kept 4 bases outside the gene matches. CDR3 loop: CATSRDRGWHEQYF. DNA of the CDR3: TGTGCCACCAGCAGGGACAGGGGGTGGCACGAGCAGTACTTC.

V is TRBV29-1 and J is TRBJ2-7; D remains unclear. Germline V lookup: CDR1 SQVTM, CDR2 ANQGSEA. The length of the CDR3 is 11 residues. The V end was cut by 4 bases, the J end by 5 bases, with 9 bases between. Here the CDR3 DNA reads TGCAGCGTTGGACAACCCCACGAGCAGTACTTC. It specifies CSVGQPHEQYF.

The chain employs TRBV9 and TRBJ1-2; TRBD1 might be the D (5 bases). V was shortened by 0 bases and J by 5 bases, with 8 bases between the two germline ends. CDR3 length: 13 amino acids. Looked up from germline, CDR1 is SGDLS and CDR2 is YYNGEE. This CDR3 is CASSVADTYGYTF. The CDR3 nucleotides are TGTGCCAGCAGCGTAGCGGACACTTATGGCTACACCTTC.

The genes are TRBV10-3 and TRBJ1-5, with 7 bases aligning to TRBD1. V lost 9 bases to trimming and J lost 3 bases; unmatched junction nucleotides: 8. This CDR3 region has 14 residues. Germline V gene sequence: CDR1 ENHRY, CDR2 SYGVKD. In nucleotides, the CDR3 is TGTGCCATGGGGAGAACAGGGGACAATCAGCCCCAGCATTTT. Amino acids: CAMGRTGDNQPQHF.

This clone was detected only once. The V gene is TRBV7-9, the J gene TRBJ1-1; possible D gene TRBD1, 5 bases. Per the germline V gene, CDR1 is SEHNR and CDR2 is FQNEAQ (reference sequence). The CDR3 loop spans 12 amino acids. V gave up 5 bases and J gave up 10 bases, with 14 bases separating them. CDR3 protein: CASSAQGIRAFF. Written as DNA, the CDR3 is TGTGCCAGCAGCGCTCAGGGAATTCGAGCTTTCTTT.

This chain uses TRBV29-1 with TRBJ1-5; D may be TRBD1 (6 bases). The V and J ends lost 2 bases and 7 bases respectively, with 15 bases between them. The CDR3 is 14 residues long. Germline CDR1 is SQVTM and CDR2 is ANQGSEA. CDR3 sequence (DNA): TGCAGCGTTGAATGGGCAGGGGTAGACCAGCCCCAGCATTTT. Translation gives CSVEWAGVDQPQHF. Full variable domain (rest looked up from reference TRBV29-1 and TRBJ1-5): SAVISQKPSRDICQRGTSLTIQCQVDSQVTMMFWYRQQPGQSLTLIATANQGSEATYESGFVIDKFPISRPNLTFSTLTVSNMSPEDSSIYLCSVEWAGVDQPQHFGDGTRLSIL.